The 29 T cell receptor beta chains reported below all come from one sample, sequenced in a study of early T cells in non-severe SARS-CoV-2 infection. TCRdb re-called the 5' RACE reads with MiXCR, one entry per CDR3 protein. The sample contains about 55,000 distinct CDR3 sequences, about 13% of which appear only once. The sequencing used whole blood, collected at baseline. All receptors derive from an adult who was a healthcare worker with PCR-confirmed SARS-CoV-2 infection or an uninfected control (not recorded which).

This clonotype came up a few times. This chain joins TRBV2 and TRBJ2-2; TRBD2 matches 8 bases. The length of the CDR3 is 17 residues. CDR1 and CDR2 (germline): SNHLY, FYNNEI. Germline trimming cut 4 bases from V and 0 bases from J; bases unmatched to any gene: 7. CDR3 nucleotides: TGTGCCAGCAGTGTGATAGCGGGGTTCGCGAACACCGGGGAGCTGTTTTTT. This gives the protein CASSVIAGFANTGELFF.

This chain uses TRBV11-2 with TRBJ2-1; 8 bases fit TRBD2. Losses at the gene ends were 7 bases for V and 7 bases for J; bases not matched to a gene: 12. CDR3 length equals 15 residues. Germline lookup yields CDR1 SGHAT and CDR2 FQNNGV. The DNA of the CDR3 is TGTGCCAGCATCCGTAGCGGGGTAGGAGGGAATGAGCAGTTCTTC. It is translated as CASIRSGVGGNEQFF.

V is TRBV4-1 and J is TRBJ2-3; 10 nucleotides line up with TRBD2. The CDR3 covers 17 residues. Germline-derived CDR1 and CDR2 are MGHRA and YSYEKL. V was pared by 2 bases and J by 2 bases, with 7 bases of the junction left unmatched. CDR3 bases: TGCGCCAGCAGCCAACCCAAAGCGGGGGGGAACACAGATACGCAGTATTTT. It codes for CASSQPKAGGNTDTQYF.

The rearrangement uses TRBV7-9 and TRBJ1-1; TRBD1 is a possible D gene (6 bases). The ends were cut back, 4 bases at V and 4 bases at J, with 22 bases in the middle. CDR1 SEHNR and CDR2 FQNEAQ come from the germline V gene (reference sequence). This CDR3 is 17 amino acids long. This chain's CDR3 is CASSSPSGGGGSTEAFF. CDR3 bases: TGTGCCAGCAGCTCCCCTTCTGGAGGGGGGGGGTCCACTGAAGCTTTCTTT.

The gene calls are TRBV5-1 and TRBJ1-1; 7 bases line up with TRBD1. Germline V gene sequence: CDR1 SGHRS, CDR2 YFSETQ. This CDR3 region has 13 residues. V was clipped by 4 bases and J by 10 bases; unmatched bases: 10. This chain's CDR3 is CASSPRQGLGAFF. In DNA, the CDR3 is TGCGCCAGCAGCCCTCGACAGGGTCTAGGAGCTTTCTTT.

This clonotype has at least ten counts. The CDR3 DNA follows: TGCGCCAGCAGCTTGGGACTAGCGGCCGCCTACAATGAGCAGTTCTTC. This gives the protein CASSLGLAAAYNEQFF. This sequence joins TRBV5-1 and TRBJ2-1; 9 nucleotides align to TRBD2. Trimming took 0 bases from V and 2 from J; bases not matched to a gene: 3. Germline loops: CDR1 SGHRS, CDR2 YFSETQ. The CDR3 extends over 16 amino acids. Full variable domain (outside the CDR3, taken from reference TRBV5-1 and TRBJ2-1): KAGVTQTPRYLIKTRGQQVTLSCSPISGHRSVSWYQQTPGQGLQFLFEYFSETQRNKGNFPGRFSGRQFSNSRSEMNVSTLELGDSALYLCASSLGLAAAYNEQFFGPGTRLTVL.

Comment on this clonotype: This may arise from a read error, as a much more abundant clone is one base away. In this CDR3 the conserved last residue, phenylalanine or tryptophan, is missing, so a read error is likely. The CDR3 spells CSASPPSGGAADTQYL. DNA for the CDR3: TGCAGTGCTAGCCCCCCCAGCGGGGGGGCCGCAGATACGCAGTATTTA. The chain joins TRBV20-1 to TRBJ2-3; 10 positions agree with TRBD2. Germline CDR1 is DFQATT and CDR2 is SNEGSKA (reference sequence). This CDR3 comprises 16 residues. J gave up 4 bases and V 3 bases, and 10 bases lay outside the gene matches.

This clonotype was observed a handful of times. The rearrangement uses TRBV15 and TRBJ2-3, with D unresolved. CDR1 LNHNV and CDR2 YYDKDF come from the germline V gene (reference sequence). V lost 1 base and J lost 0, with 11 bases in between. There are 16 residues in the CDR3. The CDR3, as DNA: TGTGCCACCAGCAGAGGAGGCAGTACTAGCACAGATACGCAGTATTTT. Translation gives CATSRGGSTSTDTQYF.

This clonotype was found many times. The rearrangement joins TRBV28 to TRBJ1-4; D not resolved. Germline V CDR1 and CDR2: MDHEN, SYDVKM. The CDR3 contains 15 residues. Trimming pared 3 bases from V and 8 bases from J, leaving 16 bases between. The DNA of the CDR3 is TGTGCCAGCAGTTTGACTCTAAATCTAGGGGAAAAACTGTTTTTT. As protein: CASSLTLNLGEKLFF.

This clonotype was seen repeatedly, ten times or more. DNA of the CDR3: TGTGCCAGCTCACCACGGGATAACTATGGCTACACCTTC. As protein: CASSPRDNYGYTF. The chain employs TRBV18 and TRBJ1-2, with D unresolved. There are 13 residues in the CDR3. V lost 1 base to trimming and J lost 1 base, with 4 bases between them. Germline V CDR1 and CDR2: KGHSH, LQKENI.

This clonotype was seen only once. The chain joins TRBV9 to TRBJ2-7; D could derive from TRBD1 or TRBD2 (6 bases each). This CDR3 is 15 amino acids long. Germline lookup yields CDR1 SGDLS and CDR2 YYNGEE. Trimming removed 2 bases at V and 0 bases at J, with 12 bases between. The CDR3 reads CASSVGGQISYEQYF. DNA for the CDR3: TGTGCCAGCAGCGTTGGGGGGCAGATCTCCTACGAGCAGTACTTC. Drawing the rest from reference TRBV9 and TRBJ2-7, the complete variable domain is DSGVTQTPKHLITATGQRVTLRCSPRSGDLSVYWYQQSLDQGLQFLIQYYNGEERAKGNILERFSAQQFPDLHSELNLSSLELGDSALYFCASSVGGQISYEQYFGPGTRLTVT.

This clonotype was detected a few times. The V gene is TRBV20-1, the J gene TRBJ1-3; D is uncertain. Germline lookup yields CDR1 DFQATT and CDR2 SNEGSKA (reference sequence). This CDR3 has 13 amino acids. Deletions cut 3 bases from V and 3 bases from J, with 9 bases between. This CDR3 reads CSARAGGGNTIYF. The DNA for the CDR3 is TGCAGTGCTAGGGCCGGTGGTGGAAACACCATATATTTT.

This clonotype was seen a handful of times. The rearrangement links TRBV7-3 to TRBJ1-3, with a possible D match to TRBD1 (6 bases). The germline V gene encodes CDR1 SGHTA and CDR2 FQGTGA. V dropped 5 bases and J dropped 0 bases, with 11 bases sitting between them. The CDR3 extends over 15 amino acids. The CDR3 is CASSPTGASGNTIYF. The CDR3 coding sequence is TGTGCCAGCAGCCCGACAGGCGCCTCTGGAAACACCATATATTTT. The full variable domain, rest sourced from reference TRBV7-3 and TRBJ1-3, is GAGVSQTPSNKVTEKGKYVELRCDPISGHTALYWYRQSLGQGPEFLIYFQGTGAADDSGLPNDRFFAVRPEGSVSTLKIQRTERGDSAVYLCASSPTGASGNTIYFGEGSWLTVV.

This clonotype was recorded at least ten times. The genes are TRBV6-6 and TRBJ2-2; 8 bases map to TRBD1. Germline CDR1 and CDR2: MNHNY and SVGAGI (reference sequence). This CDR3 is built from 16 residues. With V trimmed by 6 bases and J by 5 bases, 11 bases remained unmatched. The CDR3 nucleotides read TGTGCCAGCAGAAAAGAGGGGACAGGCGGGACCGGGGAGCTGTTTTTT. This codes for CASRKEGTGGTGELFF.

The chain combines TRBV11-1 with TRBJ2-5; no reliable D call. The germline CDR1 and CDR2 sequences are SGHAT and FQDESV (reference sequence). The CDR3 has 11 amino acids. V was pared by 0 bases and J by 7 bases, with 3 bases between. This CDR3 reads CASSLAGTQYF. The CDR3 DNA follows: TGTGCCAGCAGCTTAGCGGGGACCCAGTACTTC.

The V call is TRBV5-1, the J call TRBJ2-5; 10 positions match TRBD1. This CDR3 region has 15 residues. The germline CDR1 and CDR2 sequences are SGHRS and YFSETQ. V dropped 4 bases and J dropped 5; count of bases not matched to a gene: 8. For the CDR3, the DNA is TGCGCCAGCAGCCCAAGACAGGGGGCCGCGGAGACCCAGTACTTC. This translates into CASSPRQGAAETQYF. Looking up the rest from reference TRBV5-1 and TRBJ2-5 gives the full variable domain: KAGVTQTPRYLIKTRGQQVTLSCSPISGHRSVSWYQQTPGQGLQFLFEYFSETQRNKGNFPGRFSGRQFSNSRSEMNVSTLELGDSALYLCASSPRQGAAETQYFGPGTRLLVL.

This clonotype has a count of ten or more. V and J are TRBV11-2 and TRBJ2-4; D might be TRBD1 or TRBD2, each matching 6 bases. The length of the CDR3 is 17 residues. Trimming pared 4 bases from V and 4 bases from J, leaving 20 bases between. Germline CDR1 reads SGHAT; CDR2 reads FQNNGV. CDR3 nucleotides: TGTGCCAGCAGCTACCTCGTCGAGGGGGGAGAGAAAAACATTCAGTACTTC. This translates into CASSYLVEGGEKNIQYF.

A few counts support this clonotype. J is TRBJ2-3 and V is TRBV4-1, with D unclear. V lost 0 bases to trimming and J lost 4 bases, with 20 bases between them. CDR1 and CDR2 (germline): MGHRA, YSYEKL. This CDR3 spans 18 amino acids. CDR3: CASSQDKPGLLGADTQYF. DNA for the CDR3: TGCGCCAGCAGCCAAGATAAACCCGGCCTGTTAGGAGCAGATACGCAGTATTTT.

The sample holds a few counts of this clonotype. The genes are TRBV5-6 and TRBJ2-1; D gene uncertain. Germline V lookup: CDR1 SGHDT, CDR2 YYEEEE. Between the trimmed V and J ends, which lost 5 bases and 9 bases, there was a span of 12 bases. The CDR3 is 12 residues long. For the CDR3, the DNA is TGTGCCAGCAGTAACCAGATTCTTGAGCAGTTCTTC. Encoded protein: CASSNQILEQFF.

The chain is built from TRBV12-3 or TRBV12-4 and TRBJ2-1; D call uncertain. This CDR3 is built from 14 residues. V dropped 7 bases and J dropped 0 bases, with 10 bases sitting between them. In nucleotides, the CDR3 is TGTGCCAGCATCCTAATGAGCTCCTACAATGAGCAGTTCTTC. It specifies CASILMSSYNEQFF.

This clonotype was recorded a few times. The chain carries TRBV11-2 and TRBJ2-2, with no clear D. The germline V gene encodes CDR1 SGHAT and CDR2 FQNNGV. The V gene lost 5 bases and the J gene lost 4 bases, with 14 bases spanning the gap. The CDR3 loop spans 15 amino acids. The DNA for the CDR3 is TGTGCCAGCAGCCCGCAAGACTTGATCACCGGGGAGCTGTTTTTT. Translating gives CASSPQDLITGELFF.

The chain couples TRBV20-1 to TRBJ2-3, with D perhaps TRBD1 (6 bases). With 2 bases removed from V and 4 bases from J, the gap between germline ends came to 13 bases. Per the germline V gene, CDR1 is DFQATT and CDR2 is SNEGSKA (reference sequence). This CDR3 has 14 residues. The CDR3 DNA reads TGCAGTGCTAGACGACACGGACAGTCAGATACGCAGTATTTT. It codes for CSARRHGQSDTQYF.

The table lists this clonotype with many counts. The chain uses TRBV12-3 or TRBV12-4 and TRBJ1-2; a possible D gene is TRBD1 (5 bases). The CDR3 consists of 12 residues. V was pared by 3 bases and J by 6 bases, with 8 bases between. The CDR3 DNA is TGTGCCAGCAGTTTTGCAGGGAATGGCTACACCTTC. This codes for CASSFAGNGYTF.

This clonotype was seen a few times. The J gene is TRBJ1-6, the V gene TRBV11-2, with TRBD1 matching over 9 bases. The V segment lost 3 bases and the J segment 4 bases; nucleotides outside the gene matches: 7. This CDR3 comprises 17 residues. CDR1 and CDR2 from the germline V gene are SGHAT and FQNNGV. The CDR3 DNA reads TGTGCCAGCAGCTTTCAGACAGGGGGAACTTATAATTCACCCCTCCACTTT. This sequence encodes CASSFQTGGTYNSPLHF.

This clonotype was counted ten times or more. J is TRBJ2-2 and V is TRBV5-5, with D possibly TRBD2 on 5 matching bases. Germline V lookup: CDR1 SGHKS, CDR2 YYEKEE (reference sequence). The CDR3 consists of 15 residues. V was clipped by 4 bases and J by 3 bases, with 13 bases between them. Here the CDR3 reads CASSLPGIHTGELFF. The CDR3 DNA sequence: TGTGCCAGCAGCCTACCCGGGATTCACACCGGGGAGCTGTTTTTT. The full variable domain, rest sourced from reference TRBV5-5 and TRBJ2-2, is DAGVTQSPTHLIKTRGQQVTLRCSPISGHKSVSWYQQVLGQGPQFIFQYYEKEERGRGNFPDRFSARQFPNYSSELNVNALLLGDSALYLCASSLPGIHTGELFFGEGSRLTVL.

The chain joins TRBV19 to TRBJ1-2; D gene ambiguous. Trimming pared 0 bases from V and 0 bases from J, leaving 11 bases between. Germline V CDR1 and CDR2: LNHDA, SQIVND (reference sequence). The CDR3 is 16 amino acids. The CDR3 here is CASSIDSLGTNYGYTF. The CDR3 DNA follows: TGTGCCAGTAGTATAGATTCGCTTGGCACTAACTATGGCTACACCTTC.

This clonotype was observed a few times. The rearrangement uses TRBV7-8 and TRBJ2-2; D might be TRBD1 or TRBD2, each matching 6 bases. Trimming shortened V by 4 bases and J by 0 bases, and 15 bases separated the two germline ends. The germline gives CDR1 SGHVS, CDR2 FQNEAQ. CDR3 length: 17 residues. In nucleotides, the CDR3 is TGTGCCAGCAGCTCTAGAGGGGGGAGAGCGAACACCGGGGAGCTGTTTTTT. Its translation: CASSSRGGRANTGELFF.

The J gene is TRBJ2-6, the V gene TRBV14, with D tentatively TRBD2 (5 bases). The V gene lost 4 bases and the J gene lost 0 bases, with 13 bases spanning the gap. CDR1 is SGHDN and CDR2 is FVKESK in the germline V gene. The CDR3 length is 17 residues. CDR3 sequence reads: CASSPLGGLSGANVLTF. The CDR3 DNA sequence: TGTGCCAGCAGCCCCTTGGGCGGGCTCTCTGGGGCCAACGTCCTGACTTTC. Full variable domain (missing parts from reference TRBV14 and TRBJ2-6): EAGVTQFPSHSVIEKGQTVTLRCDPISGHDNLYWYRRVMGKEIKFLLHFVKESKQDESGMPNNRFLAERTGGTYSTLKVQPAELEDSGVYFCASSPLGGLSGANVLTFGAGSRLTVL.

This clonotype was found many times. The chain recombines TRBV20-1 with TRBJ1-2, with a tentative D call TRBD1 (5 bases). CDR3 size: 15 residues. Trimming removed 2 bases at V and 0 bases at J, with 13 bases between. From germline, CDR1 is DFQATT and CDR2 SNEGSKA (reference sequence). This chain's CDR3 is CSARLPTVTNYGYTF. As DNA, the CDR3 is TGCAGTGCTAGACTTCCGACAGTTACTAACTATGGCTACACCTTC.